This entry concerns a single T cell receptor (beta chain). Its antigen is unidentified. The sample is drawn from a study of cytomegalovirus exposure and HLA in healthy donors. Study-wide results and caveats: Most TCR sequences showed up rarely, but some public TCRs showed up in many donors.

Measured with immunoSEQ multiplex PCR; TCRdb has only the in-frame clones, and not every one. The sample includes 120,000 to 150,000 clones, 70% to 90% of them seen just once. V lost 6 bases, J lost 7 bases, and 16 bases lay in between. CDR1 is LNHNV, CDR2 YYDKDF, per germline (reference sequence). There are 14 residues in the CDR3. The chain carries TRBV15 and TRBJ2-1, with D possibly matching TRBD2 (5 bases). Sequenced material: PBMCs. This sequence originates from a woman aged 30 to 39 in good health and CMV-seronegative. DNA for the CDR3: TGTGCCACCAGGCCACTTGGACTGACTAATGAGCAGTTCTTC. It yields the protein CATRPLGLTNEQFF.